These T cell receptor beta chains were read from a single sample in a study of T cells after yellow fever vaccination. TCRdb re-called the 5' RACE reads through MiXCR, storing one row per CDR3 protein. The table records some 300,000 distinct CDR3 sequences, roughly 8.7% of them present only once. The sequences come from CD4+ T cells sorted from PBMCs, collected 5 days after the yellow fever booster vaccination. All receptors come from a man aged 18-30 years who received the YFV17D yellow fever vaccine. Both conserved end residues are part of each CDR3. D genes are given only for firm matches. Size is omitted from some rows. Given values are once, few, many or a class for expanded clones.

clone_size,v_call,j_call,d_call,cdr3_nt,cdr3_aa
NA,TRBV11-2,TRBJ1-3,TRBD1,TGTGCCAGCAGCTTGTGGGACAGCTCTGGAAACACCATATATTTT,CASSLWDSSGNTIYF
few,TRBV12-3/TRBV12-4,TRBJ1-6,NA,TGTGCCAGCAGTACCAGCTCCTATAATTCACCCCTCCACTTT,CASSTSSYNSPLHF
NA,TRBV27,TRBJ1-1,TRBD1,TGTGCCAGCACCGCTCTGACAGGGAGGGGAAACACTGAAGCTTTCTTT,CASTALTGRGNTEAFF
many,TRBV4-2,TRBJ1-5,TRBD1,TGTGCCAGCAGCCAAGGGGACAGACTCAATCAGCCCCAGCATTTT,CASSQGDRLNQPQHF
NA,TRBV5-1,TRBJ2-7,TRBD1,TGCGCCAGCAGCTTTCAGGGGGCCGACTACGAGCAGTACTTC,CASSFQGADYEQYF
few,TRBV7-8,TRBJ1-5,NA,TGTGCCAGCAGCTTAGATGTTATATCGGGGATGCCCCAGCATTTT,CASSLDVISGMPQHF
NA,TRBV27,TRBJ2-3,TRBD2,TGTGCCAGCAGTTTGTTAACTAGCGGGGGTTATCCTAATACGCAGTATTTT,CASSLLTSGGYPNTQYF
once,TRBV3-1,TRBJ2-5,NA,TGTGCCAGCAGCCGGACCCAACAAGAGACCCAGTACTTC,CASSRTQQETQYF
few,TRBV2,TRBJ2-3,NA,TGTGCCAGCAGTGACCAGGAATTGAATACGCAGTATTTT,CASSDQELNTQYF
few,TRBV3-1,TRBJ1-6,NA,TGTGCCAGCAGCCAAGAGTTTGGGAGCATCCACTTT,CASSQEFGSIHF
NA,TRBV6-2/TRBV6-3,TRBJ2-3,TRBD2,TGTGCCAGCAGTCGACCCGGACTAGCAGAAACAGATACGCAGTATTTT,CASSRPGLAETDTQYF
few,TRBV7-9,TRBJ1-5,NA,TGTGCCAGCAGCTTGGGGGTGGGGCAGCCCCAGCATTTT,CASSLGVGQPQHF
NA,TRBV6-1,TRBJ1-2,NA,TGTGCCAGCAGTGAAAATTCGGGCTATGGCTACACCTTC,CASSENSGYGYTF
few,TRBV6-6,TRBJ1-5,NA,TGTGCCAGCAGCATCGACAGGCGGCATCGGCAGCCCCAGCATTTT,CASSIDRRHRQPQHF
NA,TRBV20-1,TRBJ2-4,TRBD1,TGCAGTGCTAGAGATGGGACAGGGATTGTCATTCAGTACTTC,CSARDGTGIVIQYF
few,TRBV30,TRBJ1-4,NA,TGTGCCTGGTCTCGGACAGCAACTAATGAAAAACTGTTTTTT,CAWSRTATNEKLFF
few,TRBV28,TRBJ1-4,NA,TGTGCCAGCAGTTCTCCCACTCCACTGGGTGAAAAACTGTTTTTT,CASSSPTPLGEKLFF
many,TRBV11-2,TRBJ2-1,TRBD1,TGTGCCAGCAGCTCCGGGACAGGGGTTTACAATGAGCAGTTCTTC,CASSSGTGVYNEQFF
many,TRBV12-3/TRBV12-4,TRBJ1-1,TRBD1,TGTGCCAGCAGTTCACAGGGGGGGAACACTGAAGCTTTCTTT,CASSSQGGNTEAFF
NA,TRBV5-4,TRBJ2-3,NA,TGTGCCAGCACCCCGGGCTCTAGCACAGATACGCAGTATTTT,CASTPGSSTDTQYF
few,TRBV9,TRBJ1-3,NA,TGTGCCAGCAGCGTAGCAGCGGAGGAAACCATATATTTT,CASSVAAEETIYF
NA,TRBV28,TRBJ1-2,NA,TGTGCCAGCAGGCCAAGCGGGAGCTATGGCTACACCTTC,CASRPSGSYGYTF
few,TRBV20-1,TRBJ2-7,NA,TGCAGTGCTATGAGGCCAGGGACCAGCGAGCAGTACTTC,CSAMRPGTSEQYF
many,TRBV20-1,TRBJ1-2,NA,TGCAGTGCTAAGGTCTATGGCTACACCTTC,CSAKVYGYTF
many,TRBV6-2/TRBV6-3,TRBJ1-1,NA,TGTGCCAGCAGTCCCTGGGCCGGGAACACTGAAGCTTTCTTT,CASSPWAGNTEAFF
few,TRBV12-3/TRBV12-4,TRBJ2-1,TRBD2,TGTGCCAGCAGTGCCCGGACTAGCGGGGGCGAAAATGAGCAGTTCTTC,CASSARTSGGENEQFF
many,TRBV2,TRBJ2-5,NA,TGTGCCAGCAGTGAAGAGGAGACCCAGTACTTC,CASSEEETQYF
few,TRBV4-2,TRBJ1-2,NA,TGTGCCAGCAGCCTCCCGAGGGGCTCCCCGAACTATGGCTACACCTTC,CASSLPRGSPNYGYTF
NA,TRBV20-1,TRBJ2-7,NA,TGCAGTGCTAGAAGCCTAGCGCCCTACGAGCAGTACTTC,CSARSLAPYEQYF
NA,TRBV12-5,TRBJ2-2,NA,TGTGCTAGTGGTTTGGTACTAGGGCAAGCGAACACCGGGGAGCTGTTTTTT,CASGLVLGQANTGELFF
NA,TRBV6-5,TRBJ2-7,NA,TGTGCCAGCAGTCCTCGAAACTACGAGCAGTACTTC,CASSPRNYEQYF
NA,TRBV9,TRBJ2-3,NA,TGTGCCAGCAGCGTGGGGACCGGAGTCACAGATACGCAGTATTTT,CASSVGTGVTDTQYF
once,TRBV7-2,TRBJ2-7,TRBD1,TGTGCCAGCAGCACAGGGGGAAGCTCCTACGAGCAGTACTTC,CASSTGGSSYEQYF
many,TRBV20-1,TRBJ2-3,TRBD1,TGCAGTGCCATTCCGGGACAGGGTACTTATACGCAGTATTTT,CSAIPGQGTYTQYF
NA,TRBV6-2/TRBV6-3,TRBJ1-5,NA,TGTGCCAGCAAGGGGACCATCAATCAGCCCCAGCATTTT,CASKGTINQPQHF
few,TRBV7-2,TRBJ1-1,NA,TGTGCCAGCAGCTTCCTCGGGGCACCCATTGGCACTGAAGCTTTCTTT,CASSFLGAPIGTEAFF
many,TRBV5-1,TRBJ2-1,NA,TGCGCCAGCAGCCCCCGGCAAGAGCGGAGCTCCTACAATGAGCAGTTCTTC,CASSPRQERSSYNEQFF
many,TRBV5-1,TRBJ2-1,NA,TGTGCCAGCAGCTTAGATCTGGGTGAGCAGTTCTTC,CASSLDLGEQFF
few,TRBV5-1,TRBJ2-5,NA,TGCGCCAGCAAATATATGGAGACCCAGTACTTC,CASKYMETQYF
NA,TRBV20-1,TRBJ2-3,NA,TGCAGTGCTAGGGATTCACCCACAGATACGCAGTATTTT,CSARDSPTDTQYF
NA,TRBV5-6,TRBJ1-5,NA,TGTGCCAGCAGCTTGTGGAGAGGTAGCTATCAGCCCCAGCATTTT,CASSLWRGSYQPQHF
NA,TRBV20-1,TRBJ1-4,TRBD1,TGCAGTGCTAGAGTTACAGGGGATGAAAAACTGTTTTTT,CSARVTGDEKLFF
many,TRBV5-1,TRBJ2-4,NA,TGCGCCAGCCCCTACAGGGATCTCATGGCCAAAAACATTCAGTACTTC,CASPYRDLMAKNIQYF
NA,TRBV10-3,TRBJ1-1,NA,TGTGCCATCAGCAAGACACAACAGCTCGCAAACACTGAAGCTTTCTTT,CAISKTQQLANTEAFF
few,TRBV5-1,TRBJ2-3,NA,TGCGCCAGCAGCTCCTGGGGCACAGATACGCAGTATTTT,CASSSWGTDTQYF
NA,TRBV2,TRBJ1-2,NA,TGTGCCAGCAGTAAAGAAAGGGGCGGCTACACCTTC,CASSKERGGYTF
few,TRBV19,TRBJ2-2,NA,TGTGCCAGTAGTATATTCTTTAGGACAGACACCGGGGAGCTGTTTTTT,CASSIFFRTDTGELFF
NA,TRBV7-2,TRBJ1-4,NA,TGTGCCAGCAGCCCAACCAACCTCAGGATGCTAGATGAAAAACTGTTTTTT,CASSPTNLRMLDEKLFF
NA,TRBV9,TRBJ1-1,NA,TGTGCCAGCAGCGTAGATGGGGGCGCTTGGACTGAAGCTTTCTTT,CASSVDGGAWTEAFF
many,TRBV11-2,TRBJ1-1,NA,TGTGCCAGCAGCTTAGGTGGGGGGTACGCTGAAGCTTTCTTT,CASSLGGGYAEAFF
NA,TRBV7-9,TRBJ1-1,NA,TGTGCCAGCCTGCTAGGGCAGGCGGCTGAAGCTTTCTTT,CASLLGQAAEAFF
NA,TRBV7-3,TRBJ2-1,NA,TGTGCCAGCAGCTTAATGCCAGGGACCGATGAGCAGTTCTTC,CASSLMPGTDEQFF
many,TRBV18,TRBJ2-3,NA,TGTGCCAACTCCCAAGGGGAAATCACAGATACGCAGTATTTT,CANSQGEITDTQYF
few,TRBV18,TRBJ1-1,NA,TGTGCCAGCTCGCCAGCCCAGGGATACACTGAAGCTTTCTTT,CASSPAQGYTEAFF